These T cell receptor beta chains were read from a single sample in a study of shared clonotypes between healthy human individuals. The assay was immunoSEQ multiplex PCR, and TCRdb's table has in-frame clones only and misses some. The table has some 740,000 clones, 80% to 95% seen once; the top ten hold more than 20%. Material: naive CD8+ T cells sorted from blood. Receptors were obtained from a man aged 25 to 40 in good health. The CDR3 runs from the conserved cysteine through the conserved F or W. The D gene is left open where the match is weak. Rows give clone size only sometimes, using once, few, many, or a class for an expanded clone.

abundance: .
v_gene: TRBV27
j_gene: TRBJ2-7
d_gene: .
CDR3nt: TGTGCCAGCAGTAAACCACCCCCGCGAGGGTGGTGGGAGCAGTACTTC
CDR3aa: CASSKPPPRGWWEQYF

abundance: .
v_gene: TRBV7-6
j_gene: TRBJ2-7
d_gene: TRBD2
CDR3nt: TGTGCCAGCAGCTCTAGGAGGGAGGGCTACGAGCAGTACTTC
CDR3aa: CASSSRREGYEQYF

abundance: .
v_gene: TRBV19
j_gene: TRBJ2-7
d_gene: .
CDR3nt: TGTGCCAGTAGTTGGGGCGGGACCGACCCTGACGGGCAGTACTTC
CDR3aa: CASSWGGTDPDGQYF

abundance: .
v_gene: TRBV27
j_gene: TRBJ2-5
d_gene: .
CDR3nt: TGTGCCAGCAGTTTAAGCCCGTGGGGGATAGAGGAGACCCAGTACTTC
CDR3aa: CASSLSPWGIEETQYF

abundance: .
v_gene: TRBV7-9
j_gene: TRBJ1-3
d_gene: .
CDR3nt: TGTGCCAGCAGCTTTCCACCTACCCTGAACACCATATATTTT
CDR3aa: CASSFPPTLNTIYF

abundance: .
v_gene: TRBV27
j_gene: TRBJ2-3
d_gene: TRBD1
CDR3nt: TGTGCCAGCATAGATAGGGGGCTTGGCACAGATACGCAGTATTTT
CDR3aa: CASIDRGLGTDTQYF

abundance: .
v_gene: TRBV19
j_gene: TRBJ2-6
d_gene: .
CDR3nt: TGTGCCAGTAGTATGACTCCCTCTGGGGCCAACGTCCTGACTTTC
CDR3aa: CASSMTPSGANVLTF

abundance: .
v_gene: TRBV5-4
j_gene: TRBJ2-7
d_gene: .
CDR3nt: TGTGCCAGCAGCTTGATGTTTTTTCAGGAGGGTCAGCATGGCGAGCAGTACTTC
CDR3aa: CASSLMFFQEGQHGEQYF

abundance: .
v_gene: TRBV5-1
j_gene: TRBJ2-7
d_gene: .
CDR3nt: TGCGCCAGCAGCTTGGACAGGGGACTTTCCTACGAGCAGTACTTC
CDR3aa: CASSLDRGLSYEQYF

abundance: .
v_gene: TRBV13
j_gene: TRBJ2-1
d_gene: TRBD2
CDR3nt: TGTGCCAGCAGCCAGCCGGGACTAGCGGGATCGTACAATGAGCAGTTCTTC
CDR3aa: CASSQPGLAGSYNEQFF

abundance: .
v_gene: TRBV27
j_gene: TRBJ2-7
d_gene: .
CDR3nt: TGTGCCAGCAGTTCAGGGTCCCCCTACGAGCAGTACTTC
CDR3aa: CASSSGSPYEQYF

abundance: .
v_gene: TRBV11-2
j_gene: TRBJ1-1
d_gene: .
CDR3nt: TGTGCCAGCAGCTACCCCGGCGACACTGAAGCTTTCTTT
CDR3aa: CASSYPGDTEAFF

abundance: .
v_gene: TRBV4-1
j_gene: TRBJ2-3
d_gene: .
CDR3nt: TGCGCCAGCAGCCAAGAAATCGGGGATACGCAGTATTTT
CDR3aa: CASSQEIGDTQYF

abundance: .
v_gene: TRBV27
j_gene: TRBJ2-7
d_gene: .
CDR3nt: TGTGCCAGCAGTTTGGCCAGCCAATCGTACGAGCAGTACTTC
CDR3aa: CASSLASQSYEQYF

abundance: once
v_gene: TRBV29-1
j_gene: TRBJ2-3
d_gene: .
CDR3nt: TGCAGCGTTGAAGGGCGCCCTGAGACGGGCACAGATACGCAGTATTTT
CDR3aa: CSVEGRPETGTDTQYF

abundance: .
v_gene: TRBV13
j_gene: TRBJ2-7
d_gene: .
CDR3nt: TGTGCCAGCAGCTCCGGACGTTACGAGCAGTACTTC
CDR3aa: CASSSGRYEQYF

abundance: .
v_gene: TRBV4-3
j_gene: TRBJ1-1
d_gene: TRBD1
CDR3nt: TGCGCCAGCAGCCAAGATGCCGGGACAGGGGGTTCTGAAGCTTTCTTT
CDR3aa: CASSQDAGTGGSEAFF

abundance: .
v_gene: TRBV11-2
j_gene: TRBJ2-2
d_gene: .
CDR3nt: TGTGCCAGCAGCTTAATAGTGGGTTACACCGGGGAGCTGTTTTTT
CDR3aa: CASSLIVGYTGELFF

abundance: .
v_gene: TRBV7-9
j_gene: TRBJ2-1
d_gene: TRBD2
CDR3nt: TGTGCCAGCAGCTTCCGTCGGGCGGGAGGGCCCAATGAGCAGTTCTTC
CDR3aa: CASSFRRAGGPNEQFF

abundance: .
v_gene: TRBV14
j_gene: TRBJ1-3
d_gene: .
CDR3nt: TGTGCCAGCGGCCAAGGGGCTGGAAACACCATATATTTT
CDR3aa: CASGQGAGNTIYF

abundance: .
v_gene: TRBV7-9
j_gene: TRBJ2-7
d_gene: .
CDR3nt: TGTGCCAGCAGCTTACTACCCGAGCAGTACTTC
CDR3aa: CASSLLPEQYF

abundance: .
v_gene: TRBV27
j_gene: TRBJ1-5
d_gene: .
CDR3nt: TGTGCCAGCAGTTTGGGGGGAATGCGCAATCAGCCCCAGCATTTT
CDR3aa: CASSLGGMRNQPQHF

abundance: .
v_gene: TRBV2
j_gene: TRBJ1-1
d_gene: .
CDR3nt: TGTGCCAGCCCGCTCCCTGCGACCTTGAACACTGAAGCTTTCTTT
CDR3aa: CASPLPATLNTEAFF

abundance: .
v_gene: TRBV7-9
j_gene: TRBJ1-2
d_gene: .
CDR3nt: TGTGCCAGCAGCCACGCCAACACGGCCTATGGCTACACCTTC
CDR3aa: CASSHANTAYGYTF

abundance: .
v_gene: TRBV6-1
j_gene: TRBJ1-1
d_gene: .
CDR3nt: TGTGCCAGCATCCAACGTAGGGCGGGGAACACTGAAGCTTTCTTT
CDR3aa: CASIQRRAGNTEAFF

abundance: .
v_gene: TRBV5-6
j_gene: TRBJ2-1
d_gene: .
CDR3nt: TGTGCCAGCACCTTCCAGGGCTACAATGAGCAGTTCTTC
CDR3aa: CASTFQGYNEQFF

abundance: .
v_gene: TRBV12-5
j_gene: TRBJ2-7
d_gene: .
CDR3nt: TGTGCTAGTGGTTTGACAATACCGGGCCTCTACGAGCAGTACTTC
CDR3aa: CASGLTIPGLYEQYF

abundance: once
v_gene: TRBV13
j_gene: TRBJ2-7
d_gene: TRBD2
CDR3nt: TGTGCCAGCAGCCACTTCGGCGGGGGTTACGAGCAGTACTTC
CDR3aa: CASSHFGGGYEQYF

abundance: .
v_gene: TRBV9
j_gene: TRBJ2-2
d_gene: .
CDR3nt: TGTGCCAGCAGCGTAACAGTCACGAACACCGGGGAGCTGTTTTTT
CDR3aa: CASSVTVTNTGELFF

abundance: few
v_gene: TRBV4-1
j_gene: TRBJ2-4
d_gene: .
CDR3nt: TGCGCCAGCAGCCAAGATTCAGGGTTCGATGACATTCAGTACTTC
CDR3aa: CASSQDSGFDDIQYF

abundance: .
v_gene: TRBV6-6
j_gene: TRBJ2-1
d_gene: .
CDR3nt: TGTGCCAGCAGTACTACAGGTGGTGTCTACAATGAGCAGTTCTTC
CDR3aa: CASSTTGGVYNEQFF

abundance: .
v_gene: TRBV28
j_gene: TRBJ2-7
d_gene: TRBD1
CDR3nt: TGTGCCAGCAGCCCGGGACAGGGATACTACGAGCAGTACTTC
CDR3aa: CASSPGQGYYEQYF

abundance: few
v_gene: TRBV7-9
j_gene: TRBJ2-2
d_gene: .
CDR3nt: TGTGCCAGCAGCCCTCAAACAGGGAGGAAGACCGGGGAGCTGTTTTTT
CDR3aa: CASSPQTGRKTGELFF

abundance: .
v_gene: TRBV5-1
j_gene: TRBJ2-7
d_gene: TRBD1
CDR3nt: TGCGCCAGCAGCGTTAGACAGGGGGCAGGCTACGAGCAGTACTTC
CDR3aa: CASSVRQGAGYEQYF

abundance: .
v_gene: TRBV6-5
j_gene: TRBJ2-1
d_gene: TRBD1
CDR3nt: TGTGCCAGCAGTACTACAGGGGACAATGAGCAGTTCTTC
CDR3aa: CASSTTGDNEQFF

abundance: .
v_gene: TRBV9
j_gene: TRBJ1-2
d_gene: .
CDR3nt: TGTGCCAGCAGCGCCGGGGTGTATGGCTACACCTTC
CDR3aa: CASSAGVYGYTF